Presented here are 14 T cell receptor beta chains from one specimen sequenced in a study of shared clonotypes between healthy human individuals. Clones were read by immunoSEQ multiplex PCR, and TCRdb kept only the in-frame ones, dropping some. The repertoire holds 2.5 million or so clones, more than 80% seen once, with 0.11% to 0.15% in the top ten. Sequencing was carried out using naive CD4+ T cells sorted from blood. Noted subset: CD45RA+ positively selected. All receptors derive from a man in his late teens or twenties in good health.

This clone has only one observation. V and J are TRBV10-3 and TRBJ2-5; D uncertain. The CDR3 consists of 13 residues. The V and J ends lost 3 bases and 5 bases respectively, with 10 bases between them. In germline, CDR1 is ENHRY, CDR2 SYGVKD. The CDR3 DNA reads as TGTGCCATCAGTGACGGCTACGCGGAGACCCAGTACTTC. Translating gives CAISDGYAETQYF.

The chain links TRBV5-1 to TRBJ2-1, with TRBD2 matching over 8 bases. The germline CDR1 and CDR2 sequences are SGHRS and YFSETQ. The CDR3 runs 15 residues. V dropped 4 bases and J dropped 9; count of bases not matched to a gene: 12. In DNA, the CDR3 is TGCGCCAGCAGCGGCTCCGGGACTAGGACCTTTGAGCAGTTCTTC. It specifies CASSGSGTRTFEQFF.

This chain links TRBV7-6 with TRBJ2-1, with D unresolved. Germline CDR1 reads SGHVS; CDR2 reads FNYEAQ. The CDR3 is 15 residues long. V gave up 3 bases and J gave up 6 bases, with 15 bases separating them. CDR3 DNA sequence: TGTGCCAGCAGCTTGTCCGAGAGTGTAGGCAATGAGCAGTTCTTC. This translates into CASSLSESVGNEQFF.

This clone was found once. This rearrangement joins TRBV6-5 to TRBJ2-7; 12 bases are a match to TRBD2. After removal of 6 bases from V and 7 bases from J, the junction contained 4 bases not matched to a gene. The CDR3 is 13 residues long. Germline loops: CDR1 MNHEY, CDR2 SVGAGI. The CDR3 bases are TGTGCCAGCAGCGATCTAGCGGGAGGGGAGCAGTACTTC. This encodes CASSDLAGGEQYF.

J is TRBJ2-5 and V is TRBV28, with 10 nucleotides matching TRBD1. Germline V gene data show CDR1 as MDHEN and CDR2 as SYDVKM. Germline trimming cut 5 bases from V and 6 bases from J; bases unmatched to any gene: 9. The CDR3 totals 15 residues. For the CDR3, the DNA is TGTGCCAGCAGTGCTACGGGACAGGGGTCGAAGACCCAGTACTTC. It codes for CASSATGQGSKTQYF. The full variable domain, rest sourced from reference TRBV28 and TRBJ2-5, is DVKVTQSSRYLVKRTGEKVFLECVQDMDHENMFWYRQDPGLGLRLIYFSYDVKMKEKGDIPEGYSVSREKKERFSLILESASTNQTSMYLCASSATGQGSKTQYFGPGTRLLVL.

The chain carries TRBV6-5 and TRBJ2-7, with a possible D match to TRBD1 (5 bases). CDR1 and CDR2 (germline): MNHEY, SVGAGI. This CDR3 comprises 15 residues. Trimming cost V 8 bases and J 2 bases, with 19 bases left between them. CDR3 region: CASHQGGSQTYEQYF. CDR3 DNA sequence: TGTGCCAGCCACCAGGGCGGTTCCCAAACCTACGAGCAGTACTTC.

This clone was seen more than once but under ten times. The rearrangement uses TRBV7-9 and TRBJ1-6; maybe TRBD1 (5 bases). The germline gives CDR1 SEHNR, CDR2 FQNEAQ (reference sequence). V lost 2 bases to trimming and J lost 6 bases, with 8 bases between them. The CDR3 sequence is 14 residues long. The CDR3 DNA reads TGTGCCAGCAGCTTACAGGGACTTAATTCACCCCTCCACTTT. Protein sequence: CASSLQGLNSPLHF.

The chain links TRBV7-2 to TRBJ2-5; 8 bases line up with TRBD1. The CDR3 runs to 16 residues. Trimming at V came to 4 bases and at J to 3 bases, leaving 10 bases not matched to a gene. CDR1 SGHTA and CDR2 FQGNSA come from the germline V gene. The CDR3 coding sequence is TGTGCCAGCAGCTCCTTCCCAGGGGGCGAGAAAGAGACCCAGTACTTC. Translating it yields CASSSFPGGEKETQYF.

This CDR3 is CATHPGGYEQYF. DNA for the CDR3: TGTGCCACCCATCCTGGAGGCTACGAGCAGTACTTC. J is TRBJ2-7 and V is TRBV5-3, with D possibly being TRBD2 (5 bases). TRBV5-3 qualifies as an ORF whose function is uncertain. Trimming removed 9 bases from V and 3 bases from J, with 13 bases in between. The CDR3 covers 12 residues.

As concerns this clone: Other DNA sequences within the sample encode an identical CDR3. J is TRBJ1-5 and V is TRBV18; 7 positions match TRBD1. Germline values: CDR1 KGHSH, CDR2 LQKENI. CDR3 length equals 14 residues. V dropped 3 bases and J dropped 4; count of bases not matched to a gene: 3. CDR3 bases: TGTGCCAGCTCACCCCAGGGGGGTAATCAGCCCCAGCATTTT. Protein sequence: CASSPQGGNQPQHF. The whole variable domain, filled in from reference TRBV18 and TRBJ1-5, reads NAGVMQNPRHLVRRRGQEARLRCSPMKGHSHVYWYRQLPEEGLKFMVYLQKENIIDESGMPKERFSAEFPKEGPSILRIQQVVRGDSAAYFCASSPQGGNQPQHFGDGTRLSIL.

As regards this clone: This sample includes further DNA sequences coding for the same CDR3. CDR3 DNA: TGTGCCAGTAGTACAGGGACCTATGGCTACACCTTC. As protein: CASSTGTYGYTF. The chain employs TRBV19 and TRBJ1-2; perhaps TRBD1 as D (5 bases). The V gene's germline CDR1 is LNHDA and CDR2 SQIVND (reference sequence). This CDR3 has 12 amino acids. V lost 4 bases and J 4 bases, leaving 7 bases between the germline ends. Using reference TRBV19 and TRBJ1-2 for the parts outside the CDR3, the full variable domain is DGGITQSPKYLFRKEGQNVTLSCEQNLNHDAMYWYRQDPGQGLRLIYYSQIVNDFQKGDIAEGYSVSREKKESFPLTVTSAQKNPTAFYLCASSTGTYGYTFGSGTRLTVV.

This chain joins TRBV5-8 and TRBJ1-1; no clear D. The CDR3 spans 13 residues. Germline V lookup: CDR1 SGHTS, CDR2 YDEGEE. Trimming took off 2 bases at V and 5 bases at J, with 10 bases between the two ends. CDR3 residues: CASSLVRETEAFF. For the CDR3, the DNA is TGTGCCAGCAGCTTAGTGAGGGAAACTGAAGCTTTCTTT. The whole variable domain, filled in from reference TRBV5-8 and TRBJ1-1, reads EAGVTQSPTHLIKTRGQQATLRCSPISGHTSVYWYQQALGLGLQFLLWYDEGEERNRGNFPPRFSGRQFPNYSSELNVNALELEDSALYLCASSLVRETEAFFGQGTRLTVV.

As regards this clone: This specimen includes other DNA sequences encoding the same CDR3. The rearrangement uses TRBV5-8 and TRBJ2-2; the D call may be TRBD1 or TRBD2 (5 bases each). The CDR3 contains 14 residues. CDR1 SGHTS and CDR2 YDEGEE come from the germline V gene. Trimming shortened V by 4 bases and J by 2 bases, and 9 bases separated the two germline ends. CDR3 in DNA: TGTGCCAGCAGCCTGAGGGGAAACACCGGGGAGCTGTTTTTT. Encoded protein: CASSLRGNTGELFF.

The chain's CDR3 is CASSFDRDYTF. CDR3 in DNA: TGTGCCAGCAGCTTTGACAGGGACTACACCTTC. The V and J genes are TRBV7-2 and TRBJ1-2; 7 positions agree with TRBD1. The CDR3 has 11 residues. After removal of 3 bases from V and 10 bases from J, the junction contained 2 bases not matched to a gene. From germline, CDR1 is SGHTA and CDR2 FQGNSA.